This T cell receptor beta chain was documented in a study of early T cells in non-severe SARS-CoV-2 infection. Study-wide background: Sequenced bulk RNA came from whole blood that was unsorted, and chains were unpaired.

One entry per CDR3 protein results from TCRdb running MiXCR on the 5' RACE reads. The table lists roughly 93,000 distinct CDR3 sequences, 11% of them singletons, with approximately 5.3% in the top ten. This clonotype was counted at least ten times. The CDR3 is 16 amino acids. CDR1 and CDR2 from the germline V gene are KGHDR and SFDVKD. Trimming shortened V by 4 bases and J by 3 bases, and 15 bases separated the two germline ends. The sequence was obtained from an adult who was a healthcare worker with PCR-confirmed SARS-CoV-2 infection or an uninfected control (not recorded which). The chain has TRBV24-1 and TRBJ2-1; perhaps TRBD2 as D (6 bases). The sample was whole blood. In DNA, the CDR3 is TGTGCCACCAGTGACGTCTTTGCGGGGAACTACAATGAGCAGTTCTTC. It translates to CATSDVFAGNYNEQFF.